This section outlines one TCR beta chain sequence together with its context. Its antigen is not known. One end of the junction fails to match germline, which may point to a read error. These data are taken from a study of tumor and adjacent non-tumor tissue in lung cancer. Study-wide context: Patients were aged about 31 to 85, approximately ten men and about 5 women, stage I to III. General study results and limits: Tumor repertoires had a smaller top 100 clone share than normal lung. Patients with more diverse tumor TCRs had worse survival.

RNA was extracted from bulk tissue without any cell sorting. Distant lung tissue was collected more than 3 cm away from the tumor edge. Chemotherapy-naive patients with new lung cancer underwent thoracic surgery in China, August–late 2014. The CDR3 length is 16 residues. Germline-derived CDR1 and CDR2 are MNHNY and SVGAGI (reference sequence). A modified ARM-PCR protocol with three rounds of nested PCR amplified TCRbeta. TCRdb called the multiplex PCR reads again in MiXCR, with one record for every CDR3 protein. The sample has 90,000 to 120,000 distinct CDR3 sequences; 65% are singletons. The sample taken for sequencing was distant non-tumor lung tissue. The gene calls are TRBV6-6 and TRBJ2-5, with D maybe TRBD1 (6 bases). This clonotype was obtained from a man younger than 45 with non-small cell lung cancer. The CDR3 sequence: CAGSYYGTWGEETQYF. CDR3 bases: TGTGCCGGCAGTTACTACGGGACATGGGGAGAAGAGACCCAGTACTTC.